This TCR beta chain was obtained from a study of T-cell reconstitution after alpha-beta-depleted transplantation in children. Unique molecular identifiers were used in preparing the TCRbeta library. TCRdb redid the calling of the PCR reads with MiXCR, one entry per CDR3 protein. Of some 500,000 distinct CDR3 sequences listed, around 16% are singletons. There are a few counts of this clonotype. This CDR3 is built from 14 residues. Trimming pared 1 base from V and 4 bases from J, leaving 8 bases between. Germline V lookup: CDR1 SGHAT, CDR2 FQNNGV. The chain uses TRBV11-2 and TRBJ2-1; D call uncertain. Sequencing used PBMCs from the stem cell graft donor, obtained from the stem cell graft. This clonotype was obtained from a human donor who donated a stem cell graft to a child with acute lymphoblastic leukemia. This CDR3 is CASSLVVAYNEQFF. In nucleotides, the CDR3 is TGTGCCAGCAGCTTAGTCGTAGCTTACAATGAGCAGTTCTTC. The whole variable domain, remainder taken from reference TRBV11-2 and TRBJ2-1, is EAGVAQSPRYKIIEKRQSVAFWCNPISGHATLYWYQQILGQGPKLLIQFQNNGVVDDSQLPKDRFSAERLKGVDSTLKIQPAKLEDSAVYLCASSLVVAYNEQFFGPGTRLTVL.